These 29 T cell receptor beta chains share one sample of origin, sequenced in a study of blood T cell repertoires in COVID-19. TCRdb's table, derived via immunoSEQ multiplex PCR, lists solely in-frame clones and lacks some. In the table there are over 150,000 clones, approximately 84% of which are singletons. Sequencing input: peripheral blood. These receptors came from a man between 40 and 49 years old with acute or convalescent COVID-19.

The J gene is TRBJ2-1, the V gene TRBV7-3; D unresolved. This CDR3 spans 18 amino acids. V was shortened by 1 base and J by 5 bases, with 21 bases between the two germline ends. Germline V gives CDR1 SGHTA, CDR2 FQGTGA. The CDR3 bases are TGTGCCAGCAGCTTAAGGTCCCCGGGTTTCGGTTATGACAATGAGCAGTTCTTC. Protein: CASSLRSPGFGYDNEQFF.

V and J are TRBV2 and TRBJ1-1; 7 nucleotides align to TRBD1. This CDR3 contains 14 residues. V lost 3 bases to trimming and J lost 7 bases; unmatched junction nucleotides: 8. Per the germline V gene, CDR1 is SNHLY and CDR2 is FYNNEI. This CDR3 reads CASSDFRGTGEAFF. The DNA of the CDR3 is TGTGCCAGCAGTGATTTCAGGGGGACTGGTGAAGCTTTCTTT.

CDR3 coding DNA: TGTGCCAGCAGGGCCGGGACAGGGACGCCAGATACGCAGTATTTT. Translating it yields CASRAGTGTPDTQYF. This chain uses TRBV6-5 with TRBJ2-3; 9 nucleotides line up with TRBD1. Trimming cost V 6 bases and J 4 bases; bases outside gene matches: 8. The CDR3 runs 15 residues. Germline CDR1 and CDR2: MNHEY and SVGAGI.

V and J are TRBV4-2 and TRBJ1-5, with D perhaps matching TRBD1 (6 bases). CDR3 size: 16 residues. CDR1 and CDR2 (germline): LGHNA, YNFKEQ. The V gene lost 3 bases and the J gene lost 3 bases, with 15 bases spanning the gap. This CDR3 is CASSQGRAGDNQPQHF. As DNA, the CDR3 is TGTGCCAGCAGCCAGGGGAGAGCAGGGGACAATCAGCCCCAGCATTTT.

The J gene is TRBJ1-1, the V gene TRBV6-5; TRBD1 matches at 8 bases. The CDR3 is 14 amino acids. J lost 2 bases, V lost 6 bases, and 5 bases had no gene match. Germline CDR1 reads MNHEY; CDR2 reads SVGAGI. CDR3 region: CASRLTGVNTEAFF. As DNA, the CDR3 is TGTGCCAGCAGGCTGACAGGGGTTAACACTGAAGCTTTCTTT.

This chain joins TRBV4-1 and TRBJ1-6, with TRBD1 matching over 8 bases. V lost 6 bases and J lost 8; bases outside the gene matches: 9. There are 15 residues in the CDR3. Germline assignment: CDR1 MGHRA and CDR2 YSYEKL. The CDR3 spells CASSTQGEGYSPLHF. In DNA, the CDR3 is TGCGCCAGCAGTACACAGGGGGAGGGGTATTCACCCCTCCACTTT.

Points on this clone: At one of its ends the junction is not consistent with the germline gene, which may arise from a read error. The rearrangement joins TRBV5-6 to TRBJ1-2; D is unclear. The germline gives CDR1 SGHDT, CDR2 YYEEEE. This CDR3 region has 13 residues. CDR3 region: CASSFGETYVYTF. The CDR3 bases are TGTGCCAGCAGCTTCGGAGAAACCTATGTCTACACCTTC.

The rearrangement links TRBV21-1 to TRBJ2-5; the D call in the table, TRBD2, was not verified against the DNA. TRBV21-1 is noted as a pseudogene. The CDR3 runs to 15 residues. For the CDR3, the DNA is TGTGCCACGCAGGGAGGCGCGGGGTGGCAAGAGACCCAGTACTTC. This translates into CATQGGAGWQETQYF.

V usage is TRBV27 and J usage is TRBJ1-5; D is uncertain. The CDR3 runs 14 residues. The ends were cut back, 6 bases at V and 0 bases at J, with 9 bases in the middle. Germline values: CDR1 MNHEY, CDR2 SMNVEV (reference sequence). CDR3 loop: CASSSTYSNQPQHF. DNA of the CDR3: TGTGCCAGCAGCTCTACTTATAGCAATCAGCCCCAGCATTTT.

V is TRBV5-5 and J is TRBJ2-7; no firm D call. The CDR3 runs to 15 residues. Per the germline V gene, CDR1 is SGHKS and CDR2 is YYEKEE (reference sequence). V lost 0 bases and J lost 0, with 10 bases in between. CDR3 sequence reads: CASSLEAGSSYEQYF. The DNA for the CDR3 is TGTGCCAGCAGCTTGGAGGCAGGCAGCTCCTACGAGCAGTACTTC.

The chain uses TRBV28 and TRBJ1-6, with TRBD1 identical over 9 bases. The CDR3 contains 14 residues. J was trimmed by 9 bases and V by 6 bases; bases with no gene match: 6. In germline, CDR1 is MDHEN, CDR2 SYDVKM. The CDR3 nucleotides are TGTGCCAGCAGCACGGGACAGGGCTTTTCACCCCTCCACTTT. Translated, it gives CASSTGQGFSPLHF.

The chain couples TRBV6-2 or TRBV6-3 to TRBJ2-5; TRBD1 might be the D (5 bases). Deletions cut 6 bases from V and 2 bases from J, with 13 bases between. The CDR3 is 14 residues long. Germline CDR1 and CDR2: MNHEY and SVGEGT. The CDR3 bases are TGTGCCAGCAGCTATCAGGGTCTTCAAGAGACCCAGTACTTC. As protein: CASSYQGLQETQYF.

This chain connects TRBV5-6 to TRBJ2-7; TRBD2 agrees at 7 bases. Per germline, CDR1 SGHDT and CDR2 YYEEEE. This CDR3 contains 15 residues. Trimming took 4 bases from V and 2 from J; bases not matched to a gene: 9. In nucleotides, the CDR3 is TGTGCCAGCAGCAACCCCCGGGACTACGCCTACGAGCAGTACTTC. It specifies CASSNPRDYAYEQYF.

This clone showed up just once. The V call is TRBV13, the J call TRBJ1-1; D unresolved. CDR1 is PRHDT and CDR2 is FYEKMQ in the germline V gene (reference sequence). The CDR3 consists of 13 residues. The V gene lost 5 bases and the J gene lost 2 bases, with 9 bases spanning the gap. CDR3 DNA: TGTGCCAGCAGCCCAAACATAAACACTGAAGCTTTCTTT. Protein product: CASSPNINTEAFF.

J is TRBJ1-2 and V is TRBV6-5; 8 bases match TRBD1. The CDR3 is made up of 14 amino acids. The junction had 6 bases not matched to a gene; V was cut back by 1 base and J by 8 bases. Per the germline V gene, CDR1 is MNHEY and CDR2 is SVGAGI. CDR3: CASSYWQGARGYTF. The CDR3 DNA follows: TGTGCCAGCAGTTACTGGCAGGGGGCGCGAGGCTACACCTTC.

DNA of the CDR3: TGTGCCAGCAGCCAAGAGACTAGCGGGGGGAACAATGAGCAGTTCTTC. It specifies CASSQETSGGNNEQFF. This sequence joins TRBV4-2 and TRBJ2-1; 13 positions match TRBD2. In germline, CDR1 is LGHNA, CDR2 YNFKEQ. The junction had 1 base not matched to a gene; V was cut back by 0 bases and J by 5 bases. The CDR3 has 16 residues.

The rearrangement links TRBV12-3 or TRBV12-4 to TRBJ1-1; D is uncertain. The CDR3 spans 13 residues. With 6 bases removed from V and 1 base from J, the gap between germline ends came to 9 bases. The CDR3 reads CASREPGNTEAFF. Here the CDR3 DNA reads TGTGCCAGCAGGGAACCAGGGAACACTGAAGCTTTCTTT.

This chain uses TRBV6-2 or TRBV6-3 with TRBJ2-7; D may be TRBD2 (5 bases). This CDR3 contains 14 residues. With 5 bases removed from V and 0 bases from J, the gap between germline ends came to 11 bases. Germline assignment: CDR1 MNHEY and CDR2 SVGEGT. The CDR3 loop is CASSAPGFSYEQYF. The CDR3 DNA reads as TGTGCCAGCAGTGCCCCGGGGTTCTCCTACGAGCAGTACTTC.

V usage is TRBV5-1 and J usage is TRBJ1-6, with D possibly TRBD1 on 5 matching bases. Trimming removed 0 bases from V and 10 bases from J, with 14 bases in between. Germline V gives CDR1 SGHRS, CDR2 YFSETQ. The CDR3 spans 15 residues. The CDR3 DNA follows: TGCGCCAGCAGCTTGGGAGGTTCGGGGGACTCACCCCTCCACTTT. It encodes CASSLGGSGDSPLHF.

The CDR3 nucleotides read TGTGCCAGCAGCGTAGGGACTAAGCGTGAGCAGTTCTTC. It specifies CASSVGTKREQFF. The chain joins TRBV7-3 to TRBJ2-1; 7 bases line up with TRBD2. J gave up 9 bases and V 5 bases, and 7 bases lay outside the gene matches. This CDR3 is 13 amino acids long. Germline assignment: CDR1 SGHTA and CDR2 FQGTGA. The full variable domain, rest sourced from reference TRBV7-3 and TRBJ2-1, is GAGVSQTPSNKVTEKGKYVELRCDPISGHTALYWYRQSLGQGPEFLIYFQGTGAADDSGLPNDRFFAVRPEGSVSTLKIQRTERGDSAVYLCASSVGTKREQFFGPGTRLTVL.

The J gene is TRBJ2-3, the V gene TRBV10-3, with TRBD1 as a possible D gene (6 bases). Trimming removed 6 bases at V and 2 bases at J, with 12 bases between. The CDR3 is made up of 14 amino acids. The V gene's germline CDR1 is ENHRY and CDR2 SYGVKD. The CDR3 here is CAISRDTVTDTQYF. The CDR3 DNA reads TGTGCCATCAGCCGGGACACTGTCACAGATACGCAGTATTTT.

This rearrangement joins TRBV6-2 or TRBV6-3 to TRBJ2-3; 8 bases line up with TRBD1. CDR3 length: 15 amino acids. Germline loops: CDR1 MNHEY, CDR2 SVGEGT. V shed 5 bases, J shed 7 bases, and the junction held 11 bases outside the gene matches. CDR3 protein: CASSSTGTGINTQYF. CDR3 DNA sequence: TGTGCCAGCAGTAGCACCGGGACAGGAATCAATACGCAGTATTTT.

This clone has just one count. The CDR3 DNA is TGTGCCAGCAGCCCCAATTCTGACTACTACGAGCAGTACTTC. Its protein is CASSPNSDYYEQYF. V is TRBV7-2 and J is TRBJ2-7, with D possibly TRBD2 on 5 matching bases. Germline assignment: CDR1 SGHTA and CDR2 FQGNSA. The CDR3 totals 14 residues. V lost 5 bases, J lost 3 bases, and 14 bases lay in between.

J is TRBJ1-5 and V is TRBV5-8, with 8 nucleotides matching TRBD1. J lost 4 bases, V lost 4 bases, and 1 base had no gene match. The CDR3 has 13 amino acids. From germline, CDR1 is SGHTS and CDR2 YDEGEE. CDR3 loop: CASSRTGNQPQHF. The CDR3 region has the DNA TGTGCCAGCAGCCGGACAGGGAATCAGCCCCAGCATTTT.

This chain joins TRBV5-1 and TRBJ2-5; tentative D call: TRBD1 (6 bases). Trimming removed 0 bases from V and 5 bases from J, with 14 bases in between. The V gene's germline CDR1 is SGHRS and CDR2 YFSETQ. CDR3 length: 15 amino acids. As DNA, the CDR3 is TGCGCCAGCAGCTTGGCTTGGGGGCCGGGGGAGACCCAGTACTTC. As protein: CASSLAWGPGETQYF.

Details on this clone: The junction departs from germline at one end; a sequencing error may be responsible. This chain links TRBV2 with TRBJ1-1, with D possibly matching TRBD1 (6 bases). The germline V gene has CDR1 SNHLY and CDR2 FYNNEI. The CDR3 has 14 residues. The CDR3 loop reads CASSEEQGRTEAFF. The CDR3 bases are TGTGCCAGCAGCGAAGAACAGGGACGCACTGAAGCTTTCTTT.

V gene TRBV9 combines with J gene TRBJ2-6, with D maybe TRBD1 (5 bases). Germline-derived CDR1 and CDR2 are SGDLS and YYNGEE. The CDR3 contains 16 residues. Trimming removed 0 bases at V and 2 bases at J, with 9 bases between. The CDR3 DNA reads as TGTGCCAGCAGCGTAGGTGAAGGGGCTGGGGCCAACGTCCTGACTTTC. Translating gives CASSVGEGAGANVLTF.

The chain carries TRBV7-2 and TRBJ2-3, with D hard to call. CDR3 length: 12 residues. Trimming left V 1 base short and J 5 bases short, with 4 bases between. Germline V lookup: CDR1 SGHTA, CDR2 FQGNSA. CDR3 sequence (DNA): TGTGCCAGCAGCTTAGTCGGAGATACGCAGTATTTT. Translating gives CASSLVGDTQYF.

The gene calls are TRBV6-5 and TRBJ2-7; 8 bases line up with TRBD1. The CDR3 totals 14 residues. Germline V CDR1 and CDR2: MNHEY, SVGAGI. J gave up 7 bases and V 7 bases, and 12 bases lay outside the gene matches. The CDR3 loop is CASTGTGVSGEQYF. The CDR3 DNA reads as TGTGCCAGCACCGGGACAGGTGTATCGGGGGAGCAGTACTTC.